This T cell receptor beta chain was sequenced for a study of T cell changes during pregnancy in multiple sclerosis (dated by TCRdb to the late 2010s). About the study as a whole: The study examined how the T cell repertoire changed over the course of pregnancy in women with multiple sclerosis.

Concerning this clone itself: Its antigen is still unknown. The record has no base qualities; no much larger clone is one base away.

The germline V gene (reference sequence) supplies CDR1 SEHNR and CDR2 FQNEAQ. V is reduced by 5 bases and J by 0 bases, leaving a spacing of 13 bases between them. The CDR3 covers 16 residues, taking in both the cysteine and the phenylalanine. The only DNA kept is the CDR3, 48 bases in frame from the first base. Preparation of the library involved the immunoSEQ multiplex PCR assay. Entries here come from immuneACCESS through TCRdb and include only in-frame sequences with V and J called. Some clones fail to appear in such tables; in the studies checked, an unresolved V gene covers under half of the shortfall, and the cause of the remainder is unknown. The sample table shows some 80,000 clones, and about 90% are seen once. The top ten clones comprise over 1.3% of the sample.

The chain is encoded by TRBV7-9 joined to TRBJ2-2; no confident D gene assignment can be made. The receptor was isolated from a female donor with multiple sclerosis, enrolled in a pregnancy study. Sample: peripheral blood, taken before pregnancy. Here is the DNA: TGTGCCAGCAGCGTAGGAAAAACAACGAACACCGGGGAGCTGTTTTTT. Its protein reads: CASSVGKTTNTGELFF.